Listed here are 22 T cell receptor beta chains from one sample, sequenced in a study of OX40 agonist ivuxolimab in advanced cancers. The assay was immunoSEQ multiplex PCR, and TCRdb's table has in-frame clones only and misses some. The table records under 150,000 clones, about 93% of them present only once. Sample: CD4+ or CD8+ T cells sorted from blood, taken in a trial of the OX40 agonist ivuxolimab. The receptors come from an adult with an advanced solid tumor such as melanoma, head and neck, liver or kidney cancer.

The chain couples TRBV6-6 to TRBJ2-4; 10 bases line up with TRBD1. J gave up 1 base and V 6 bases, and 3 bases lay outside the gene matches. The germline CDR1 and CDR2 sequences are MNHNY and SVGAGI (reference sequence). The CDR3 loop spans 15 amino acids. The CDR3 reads CASSKGQGAKNIQYF. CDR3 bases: TGTGCCAGCAGCAAGGGACAGGGGGCCAAAAACATTCAGTACTTC.

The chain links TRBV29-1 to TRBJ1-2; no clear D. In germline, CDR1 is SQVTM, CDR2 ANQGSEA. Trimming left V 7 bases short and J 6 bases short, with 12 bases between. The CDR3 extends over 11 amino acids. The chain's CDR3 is CSAGGRNGYTF. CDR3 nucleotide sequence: TGCAGCGCCGGAGGCAGGAATGGCTACACCTTC.

The chain's CDR3 is CASSSGGQRNEKLFF. CDR3 DNA: TGCGCCAGCAGCTCCGGAGGCCAGCGTAATGAAAAACTGTTTTTT. V and J are TRBV5-1 and TRBJ1-4; no firm D call. There are 15 residues in the CDR3. The V end lost 3 bases, the J end lost 4 bases, and 13 bases lay between the germline ends. CDR1 SGHRS and CDR2 YFSETQ come from the germline V gene.

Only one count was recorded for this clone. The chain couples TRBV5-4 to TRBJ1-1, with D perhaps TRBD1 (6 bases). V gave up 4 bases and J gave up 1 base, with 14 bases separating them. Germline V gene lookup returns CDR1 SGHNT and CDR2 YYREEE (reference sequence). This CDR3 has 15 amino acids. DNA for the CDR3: TGTGCCAGCAGCCCGAACTTGGGACAGAACACTGAAGCTTTCTTT. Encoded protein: CASSPNLGQNTEAFF. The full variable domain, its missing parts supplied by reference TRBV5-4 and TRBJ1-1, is ETGVTQSPTHLIKTRGQQVTLRCSSQSGHNTVSWYQQALGQGPQFIFQYYREEENGRGNFPPRFSGLQFPNYSSELNVNALELDDSALYLCASSPNLGQNTEAFFGQGTRLTVV.

CDR3 sequence: CASSLTETGELFF. The CDR3 DNA reads TGCGCCAGCAGCCTCACAGAGACCGGGGAGCTGTTTTTT. The chain links TRBV5-1 to TRBJ2-2; D is unclear. V was trimmed by 4 bases and J by 5 bases, leaving 9 bases between them. CDR1 and CDR2 from the germline V gene are SGHRS and YFSETQ. CDR3 length: 13 amino acids.

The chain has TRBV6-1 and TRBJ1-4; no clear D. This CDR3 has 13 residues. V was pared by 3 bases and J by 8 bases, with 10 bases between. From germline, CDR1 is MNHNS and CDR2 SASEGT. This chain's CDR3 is CASSDMWHEKLFF. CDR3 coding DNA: TGTGCCAGCAGTGATATGTGGCACGAAAAACTGTTTTTT.

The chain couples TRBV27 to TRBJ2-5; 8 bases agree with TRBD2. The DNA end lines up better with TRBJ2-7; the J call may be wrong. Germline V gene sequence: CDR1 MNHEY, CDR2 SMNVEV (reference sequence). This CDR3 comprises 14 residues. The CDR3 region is CASSLREDRSEQYF. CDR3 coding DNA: TGTGCCAGCAGTTTGCGGGAGGACAGAAGCGAGCAGTACTTC.

CDR3 in amino acids: CASSPWGETADTQYF. The CDR3 coding sequence is TGTGCCAGCAGCCCTTGGGGGGAGACAGCAGATACGCAGTATTTT. The J gene is TRBJ2-3, the V gene TRBV11-2; maybe TRBD2 (6 bases). Germline assignment: CDR1 SGHAT and CDR2 FQNNGV. Trimming stripped 5 bases from V and 4 bases from J, with 16 bases between. This CDR3 comprises 15 residues. Using reference TRBV11-2 and TRBJ2-3 for the parts outside the CDR3, the full variable domain is EAGVAQSPRYKIIEKRQSVAFWCNPISGHATLYWYQQILGQGPKLLIQFQNNGVVDDSQLPKDRFSAERLKGVDSTLKIQPAKLEDSAVYLCASSPWGETADTQYFGPGTRLTVL.

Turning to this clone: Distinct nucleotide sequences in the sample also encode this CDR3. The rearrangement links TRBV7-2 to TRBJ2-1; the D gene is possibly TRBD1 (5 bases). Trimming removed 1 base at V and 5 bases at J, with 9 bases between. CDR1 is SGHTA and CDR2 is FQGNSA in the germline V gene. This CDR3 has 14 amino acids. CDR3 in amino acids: CASSLGAGNNEQFF. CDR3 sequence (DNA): TGTGCCAGCAGCTTAGGGGCAGGGAACAATGAGCAGTTCTTC. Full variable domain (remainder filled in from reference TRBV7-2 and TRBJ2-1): GAGVSQSPSNKVTEKGKDVELRCDPISGHTALYWYRQSLGQGLEFLIYFQGNSAPDKSGLPSDRFSAERTGGSVSTLTIQRTQQEDSAVYLCASSLGAGNNEQFFGPGTRLTVL.

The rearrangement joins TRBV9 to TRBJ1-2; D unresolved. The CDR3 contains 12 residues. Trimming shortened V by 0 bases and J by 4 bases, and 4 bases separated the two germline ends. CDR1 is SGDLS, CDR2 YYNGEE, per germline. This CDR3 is CASSVESYGYTF. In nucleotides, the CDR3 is TGTGCCAGCAGCGTAGAGAGCTATGGCTACACCTTC.

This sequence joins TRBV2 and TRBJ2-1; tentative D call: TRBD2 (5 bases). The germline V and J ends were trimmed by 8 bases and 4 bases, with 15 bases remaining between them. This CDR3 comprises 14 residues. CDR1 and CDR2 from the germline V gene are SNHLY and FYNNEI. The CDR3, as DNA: TGTGCCAGCGTCTCCCTGAGCGGTTACAATGAGCAGTTCTTC. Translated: CASVSLSGYNEQFF.

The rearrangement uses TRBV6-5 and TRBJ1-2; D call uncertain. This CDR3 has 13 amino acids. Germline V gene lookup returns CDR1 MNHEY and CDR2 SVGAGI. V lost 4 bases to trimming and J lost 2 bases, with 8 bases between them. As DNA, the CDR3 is TGTGCCAGCAGTTTGGTGGGGAACTATGGCTACACCTTC. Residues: CASSLVGNYGYTF.

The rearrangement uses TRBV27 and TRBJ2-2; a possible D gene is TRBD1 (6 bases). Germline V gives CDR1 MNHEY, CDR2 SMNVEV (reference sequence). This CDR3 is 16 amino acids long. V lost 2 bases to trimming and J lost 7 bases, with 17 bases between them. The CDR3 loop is CASSLMSWQGLGELFF. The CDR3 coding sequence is TGTGCCAGCAGTTTAATGAGTTGGCAGGGGCTCGGGGAGCTGTTTTTT.

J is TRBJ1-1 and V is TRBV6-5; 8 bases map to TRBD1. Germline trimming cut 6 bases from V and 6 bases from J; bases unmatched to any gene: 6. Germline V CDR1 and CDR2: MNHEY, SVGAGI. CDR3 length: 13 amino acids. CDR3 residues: CASRRTGRPEAFF. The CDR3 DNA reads TGTGCCAGCAGACGGACAGGGAGGCCTGAAGCTTTCTTT.

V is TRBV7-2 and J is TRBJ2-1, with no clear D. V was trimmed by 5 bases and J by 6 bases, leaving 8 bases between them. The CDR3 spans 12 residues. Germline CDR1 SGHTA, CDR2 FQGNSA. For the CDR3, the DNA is TGTGCCAGCAGCCGTGTGGGCAATGAGCAGTTCTTC. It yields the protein CASSRVGNEQFF.

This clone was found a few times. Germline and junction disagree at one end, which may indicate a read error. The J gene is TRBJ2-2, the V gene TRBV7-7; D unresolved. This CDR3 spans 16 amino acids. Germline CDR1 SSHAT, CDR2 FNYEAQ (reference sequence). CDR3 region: CASSLGSGPPTGELFF. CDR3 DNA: TGTGCTAGCAGCTTAGGTTCTGGGCCCCCCACCGGGGAGCTGTTTTTT.

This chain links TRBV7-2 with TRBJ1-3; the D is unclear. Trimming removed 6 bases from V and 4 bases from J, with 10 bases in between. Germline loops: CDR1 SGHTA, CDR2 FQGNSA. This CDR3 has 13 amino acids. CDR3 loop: CASSRREGNTIYF. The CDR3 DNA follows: TGTGCCAGCAGTCGAAGGGAGGGAAACACCATATATTTT.

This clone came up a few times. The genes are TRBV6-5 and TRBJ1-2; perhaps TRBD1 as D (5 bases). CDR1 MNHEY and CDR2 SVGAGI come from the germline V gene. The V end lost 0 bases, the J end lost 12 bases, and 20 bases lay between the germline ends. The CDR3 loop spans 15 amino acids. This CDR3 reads CASSYSISRVGPNTF. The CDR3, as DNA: TGTGCCAGCAGTTACTCGATTTCCAGGGTCGGCCCTAACACCTTC.

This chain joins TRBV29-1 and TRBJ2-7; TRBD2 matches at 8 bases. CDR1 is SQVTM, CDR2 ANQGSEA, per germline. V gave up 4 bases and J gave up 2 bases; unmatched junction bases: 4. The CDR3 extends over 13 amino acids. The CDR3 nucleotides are TGCAGCGTTGTTAGCGGGGACACCTACGAGCAGTACTTC. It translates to CSVVSGDTYEQYF.

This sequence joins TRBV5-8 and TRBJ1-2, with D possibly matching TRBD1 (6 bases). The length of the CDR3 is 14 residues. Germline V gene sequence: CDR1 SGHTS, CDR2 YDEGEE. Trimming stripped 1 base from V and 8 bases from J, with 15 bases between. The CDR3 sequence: CASSLTQGIRGYTF. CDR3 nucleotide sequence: TGTGCCAGCAGCTTGACTCAGGGGATTAGAGGCTACACCTTC.

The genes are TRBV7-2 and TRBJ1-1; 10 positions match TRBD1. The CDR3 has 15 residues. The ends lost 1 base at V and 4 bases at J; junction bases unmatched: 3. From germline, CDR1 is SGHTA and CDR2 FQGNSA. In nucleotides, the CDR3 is TGTGCCAGCAGCTTAGATAGGGACAGGGGCACTGAAGCTTTCTTT. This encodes CASSLDRDRGTEAFF.

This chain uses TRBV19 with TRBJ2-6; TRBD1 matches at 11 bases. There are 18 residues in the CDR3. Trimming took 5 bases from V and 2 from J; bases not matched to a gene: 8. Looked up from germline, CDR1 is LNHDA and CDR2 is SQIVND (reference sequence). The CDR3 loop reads CASSSRTGGEAGANVLTF. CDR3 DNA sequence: TGTGCCAGTAGTTCCCGGACAGGGGGCGAAGCTGGGGCCAACGTCCTGACTTTC.